This T cell receptor beta chain stems from a study of CD8+ T cells in alopecia areata. Extracted RNA was reverse transcribed, and the resulting cDNA served as sequencing template. Sequencing was performed with immunoSEQ multiplex PCR; in TCRdb, only in-frame clones are kept and a portion is missing. The sample has 9,000 to 15,000 clones; roughly 55% are singletons. Peripheral blood and lesional scalp punch biopsies were taken from alopecia areata patients. Between the trimmed V and J ends, which lost 5 bases and 5 bases, there was a span of 15 bases. The V gene's germline CDR1 is SGHVS and CDR2 FNYEAQ. The CDR3 loop spans 14 amino acids. A few counts support this clone.

The rearrangement uses TRBV7-6 and TRBJ1-1, with a possible D match to TRBD1 (5 bases). The sample consisted of skin. This clonotype was obtained from a human donor with alopecia areata. CDR3 protein: CASSTRFTGTEAFF. CDR3 DNA sequence: TGTGCCAGCAGCACCCGTTTTACAGGAACTGAAGCTTTCTTT.